The next 12 T cell receptor beta chains were all read from a single sample in a study of T cells in localized non-small cell lung cancer. Assay: immunoSEQ multiplex PCR; the TCRdb copy retains only in-frame clones and omits some. The data contain about 35,000 clones, around 93% of them seen just once; the ten biggest clones take up roughly 12%. The sequencing used peripheral blood mononuclear cells, collected before any cancer treatment. The receptors derive from a female donor older than 55 with stage II lung adenocarcinoma.

This sequence joins TRBV5-1 and TRBJ2-3; 8 bases fit TRBD1. V lost 3 bases, J lost 6 bases, and 3 bases stayed unmatched. This CDR3 spans 13 amino acids. Germline CDR1 and CDR2: SGHRS and YFSETQ. CDR3 DNA sequence: TGCGCCAGCAGCTCGGACAGGGTGGATACGCAGTATTTT. Protein sequence: CASSSDRVDTQYF.

The chain joins TRBV5-1 to TRBJ2-3; 7 bases are a match to TRBD1. The germline gives CDR1 SGHRS, CDR2 YFSETQ. CDR3 length: 15 residues. J was trimmed by 4 bases and V by 1 base; bases with no gene match: 6. CDR3 protein: CASSLRTGTPDTQYF. In nucleotides, the CDR3 is TGCGCCAGCAGCTTGCGGACAGGAACTCCAGATACGCAGTATTTT.

The genes are TRBV10-3 and TRBJ2-3; D uncertain. V was pared by 3 bases and J by 2 bases, with 15 bases between. This CDR3 has 16 residues. The germline V gene has CDR1 ENHRY and CDR2 SYGVKD. The CDR3 sequence is CAISDSRSLITDTQYF. The DNA of the CDR3 is TGTGCCATCAGTGACTCGCGGTCACTAATCACAGATACGCAGTATTTT.

The chain recombines TRBV6-5 with TRBJ2-3; tentatively, D is TRBD2 (6 bases). The CDR3 runs to 13 residues. The germline V gene encodes CDR1 MNHEY and CDR2 SVGAGI. The V gene lost 0 bases and the J gene lost 6 bases, with 7 bases spanning the gap. The DNA for the CDR3 is TGTGCCAGCAGTTACTCCCGGGGGGATACGCAGTATTTT. Translating gives CASSYSRGDTQYF.

The chain joins TRBV18 to TRBJ2-3; D is tentatively TRBD1 or TRBD2 (6 bases each). The ends were cut back, 3 bases at V and 2 bases at J, with 18 bases in the middle. The germline V gene encodes CDR1 KGHSH and CDR2 LQKENI. The CDR3 sequence is 17 residues long. CDR3 coding DNA: TGTGCCAGCTCACCTATGATCGGGGGCCTTGCCACAGATACGCAGTATTTT. Its translation: CASSPMIGGLATDTQYF.

The genes are TRBV7-2 and TRBJ1-2; unclear D gene. The CDR3 is 13 residues long. Germline values: CDR1 SGHTA, CDR2 FQGNSA. Trimming pared 1 base from V and 6 bases from J, leaving 9 bases between. The CDR3 DNA follows: TGTGCCAGCAGCTTAGAAGGGCTCGATGGCTACACCTTC. This gives the protein CASSLEGLDGYTF.

V gene TRBV7-9 combines with J gene TRBJ1-4; D is uncertain. CDR3 length: 14 residues. V lost 8 bases to trimming and J lost 0 bases, with 10 bases between them. Germline V gene lookup returns CDR1 SEHNR and CDR2 FQNEAQ (reference sequence). In DNA, the CDR3 is TGTGCCAGCGGCTCACCAGCAACTAATGAAAAACTGTTTTTT. Its translation is CASGSPATNEKLFF.

The V and J genes are TRBV7-2 and TRBJ2-1; a weak D match, TRBD2 (6 bases). V gave up 8 bases and J gave up 8 bases, with 19 bases separating them. There are 14 residues in the CDR3. Germline loops: CDR1 SGHTA, CDR2 FQGNSA. This chain's CDR3 is CASGPGLRVDEQFF. The CDR3 DNA sequence: TGTGCCAGCGGCCCGGGACTTCGGGTGGATGAGCAGTTCTTC.

CDR3 region: CASSLERTSYEQYF. CDR3 nucleotide sequence: TGTGCCAGCAGTTTAGAGCGGACATCCTACGAGCAGTACTTC. The gene calls are TRBV28 and TRBJ2-7; D assignment may be TRBD1 or TRBD2 (5 bases each). This CDR3 comprises 14 residues. V lost 2 bases to trimming and J lost 1 base, with 9 bases between them. Germline lookup yields CDR1 MDHEN and CDR2 SYDVKM. The whole variable domain, remainder taken from reference TRBV28 and TRBJ2-7, is DVKVTQSSRYLVKRTGEKVFLECVQDMDHENMFWYRQDPGLGLRLIYFSYDVKMKEKGDIPEGYSVSREKKERFSLILESASTNQTSMYLCASSLERTSYEQYFGPGTRLTVT.

The V gene is TRBV7-8, the J gene TRBJ1-3, with D perhaps matching TRBD1 (5 bases). The CDR3 is 17 residues long. Trimming removed 1 base at V and 0 bases at J, with 13 bases between. In germline, CDR1 is SGHVS, CDR2 FQNEAQ. CDR3 nucleotides: TGTGCCAGCAGCTTAGATGGACACCCGATCTCTGGAAACACCATATATTTT. Protein sequence: CASSLDGHPISGNTIYF.

With respect to this clone: Mismatch with germline at one junction end may stem from a read error. The rearrangement uses TRBV7-8 and TRBJ2-1, with 7 bases lining up with TRBD1. CDR3 length equals 19 residues. Germline V gene lookup returns CDR1 SGHVS and CDR2 FQNEAQ. CDR3 sequence: CASSLARGQADISYNEQFF. CDR3 bases: TGTGCCAGCAGTTTAGCGAGAGGACAGGCTGATATTTCCTACAATGAGCAGTTCTTC.

The V and J genes are TRBV27 and TRBJ2-7; TRBD2 aligns across 9 bases. With 3 bases clipped from V and 2 bases from J, the junction kept 8 bases outside the gene matches. CDR3 length: 16 residues. CDR1 MNHEY and CDR2 SMNVEV come from the germline V gene (reference sequence). The CDR3 sequence is CASSFLWTSDPYEQYF. For the CDR3, the DNA is TGTGCCAGCAGTTTCCTTTGGACTAGCGATCCCTACGAGCAGTACTTC.